A selection of T cell receptor beta chains follows, all from one sample in a study of T cells after yellow fever vaccination. TCRdb reprocessed the 5' RACE reads via MiXCR and lists one record per CDR3 protein. The top ten clones hold around 35% of a sample with some 170,000 distinct CDR3 sequences, roughly a tenth of them seen once. Specimen: CD8+ T cells sorted from PBMCs, collected 45 days after the yellow fever booster vaccination. Receptor source: a man between 18 and 35 years old who received the YFV17D yellow fever vaccine. Both conserved end residues are part of each CDR3. The D gene is left open where the match is weak. Some rows have no size entry. The others give once, few or many, or a class for an expanded clone.

>TRBV21-1|.|TRBJ2-3|few
CASVGLAGGKFF
TGTGCCAGCGTCGGTCTAGCGGGGGGGAAATTTTTT
>TRBV20-1|.|TRBJ1-1|few
CSAKAGPNTEAFF
TGCAGTGCTAAGGCCGGGCCGAACACTGAAGCTTTCTTT
>TRBV7-3|.|TRBJ2-1|few
CASSTIGGDNEQFF
TGTGCCAGCAGCACAATCGGGGGTGACAATGAGCAGTTCTTC
>TRBV5-6|.|TRBJ2-7|few
CASSGQTYEQYF
TGTGCCAGCAGTGGACAGACCTACGAGCAGTACTTC
>TRBV7-3|TRBD1|TRBJ2-3|few
CASSRTGGRNTQYF
TGTGCCAGCAGCAGGACAGGGGGCAGAAATACGCAGTATTTT
>TRBV11-2|.|TRBJ2-5|few
CASSSSDRAETQYF
TGTGCCAGCAGCTCCTCGGACCGGGCGGAGACCCAGTACTTC
>TRBV29-1|.|TRBJ1-1|few
CSVWGGYTEAFF
TGCAGCGTTTGGGGGGGCTACACTGAAGCTTTCTTT
>TRBV5-5|.|TRBJ2-4|few
CASSPGVVKYF
TGTGCCAGCAGCCCCGGGGTGGTCAAGTACTTC
>TRBV4-1|TRBD1|TRBJ1-5|.
CASSQGVLGGPQPQHF
TGCGCCAGCAGCCAAGGGGTCCTAGGGGGCCCCCAGCCCCAGCATTTT
>TRBV18|.|TRBJ2-3|few
CASSPWAESTDTQYF
TGTGCCAGCTCACCATGGGCAGAGAGCACAGATACGCAGTATTTT
>TRBV7-2|.|TRBJ1-5|few
CASSLVGGRDQPQHF
TGTGCCAGCAGCTTAGTCGGGGGGCGCGATCAGCCCCAGCATTTT
>TRBV12-3/TRBV12-4|TRBD1|TRBJ2-3|.
CASSFGTVSTDTQYF
TGTGCCAGCAGTTTCGGGACAGTAAGCACAGATACGCAGTATTTT
>TRBV5-1|.|TRBJ2-3|many
CASSQTRGPQDTQYF
TGCGCCAGCAGCCAAACTCGGGGTCCACAAGATACGCAGTATTTT
>TRBV5-1|TRBD2|TRBJ2-3|many
CASSRISGGSTDTQYF
TGCGCCAGCAGCCGCATTAGCGGGGGAAGCACAGATACGCAGTATTTT
>TRBV7-3|.|TRBJ2-2|.
CASSLNLEAGSTGELFF
TGTGCCAGCAGCTTAAATCTCGAGGCTGGTAGCACCGGGGAGCTGTTTTTT
>TRBV28|.|TRBJ2-2|.
CASSFWFGAGELFF
.
>TRBV6-5|.|TRBJ1-1|few
CASSYSDGSTEAFF
TGTGCCAGCAGTTACTCGGACGGGAGCACTGAAGCTTTCTTT
>TRBV20-1|.|TRBJ1-1|.
CSATGPESTEAFF
TGCAGTGCTACTGGACCAGAGAGCACTGAAGCTTTCTTT
>TRBV9|TRBD2|TRBJ2-5|.
CASSAGERGARETQYF
TGTGCCAGCAGCGCGGGGGAGCGGGGGGCCCGGGAGACCCAGTACTTC
>TRBV10-2|.|TRBJ2-3|.
CASSGAGAPVTDTQYF
TGCGCCAGCAGTGGGGCCGGGGCGCCCGTCACAGATACGCAGTATTTT
>TRBV11-2|.|TRBJ2-1|few
CASSLDPGNEQFF
TGTGCCAGCAGCTTAGATCCCGGTAATGAGCAGTTCTTC
>TRBV27|TRBD1|TRBJ1-6|once
CASSWTGNSPLHF
TGTGCCAGCAGTTGGACAGGGAATTCACCCCTCCACTTT
>TRBV6-5|.|TRBJ1-1|few
CASRPVGGFKDTEAFF
TGTGCCAGCAGACCGGTAGGAGGGTTTAAAGACACTGAAGCTTTCTTT
>TRBV2|TRBD1|TRBJ2-3|.
CASFGTVSTDTQYF
TGTGCCAGCTTTGGGACAGTAAGCACAGATACGCAGTATTTT
>TRBV6-5|.|TRBJ1-6|.
CASSYGELYNSPLHF
TGTGCCAGCAGTTACGGCGAACTGTATAATTCACCCCTCCACTTT
>TRBV1|.|TRBJ2-7|.
CTSSQEWGAFSYEQYF
TGCACCAGCAGCCAAGAGTGGGGGGCCTTCTCCTACGAGCAGTACTTC
>TRBV7-9|.|TRBJ2-3|.
CASSSTGSTDTQYF
TGTGCCAGCAGCTCGACTGGTAGCACAGATACGCAGTATTTT
>TRBV20-1|TRBD2|TRBJ2-1|many
CSARTGAPSGDGTEQFF
TGCAGTGCTAGAACTGGGGCACCTAGCGGGGATGGAACGGAGCAGTTCTTC
>TRBV11-2|.|TRBJ1-2|.
CASKPGPYYGYTF
TGTGCCAGCAAACCAGGACCGTACTATGGCTACACCTTC
>TRBV4-1|TRBD1|TRBJ2-1|.
CASSHRGQTTYNEQFF
TGCGCCAGCAGCCATAGGGGACAGACCACTTACAATGAGCAGTTCTTC
>TRBV4-1|.|TRBJ1-2|few
CASSQGWDGYTF
TGCGCCAGCAGCCAAGGGTGGGATGGCTACACCTTC
>TRBV29-1|.|TRBJ1-1|many
CSGDNMNTEAFF
TGCAGCGGCGACAACATGAACACTGAAGCTTTCTTT
>TRBV4-2|.|TRBJ2-2|.
CASSGGLDTGELFF
TGTGCCAGCAGTGGAGGGCTAGACACCGGGGAGCTGTTTTTT
>TRBV12-3/TRBV12-4|.|TRBJ1-6|few
CASSPRNSPLHF
TGTGCCAGCAGTCCCAGGAATTCACCCCTCCACTTT
>TRBV4-1|.|TRBJ1-2|few
CASSQETANYGYTF
TGCGCCAGCAGCCAAGAGACAGCTAACTATGGCTACACCTTC
>TRBV9|TRBD2|TRBJ2-4|many
CASSPGTSPNIQYF
TGTGCCAGCAGCCCCGGGACTAGTCCCAACATTCAGTACTTC
>TRBV6-5|.|TRBJ1-2|.
CASSPGGGGYGYTF
TGTGCCAGCAGCCCCGGAGGAGGGGGCTATGGCTACACCTTC
>TRBV13|.|TRBJ1-4|few
CASSSRSGYEKLFF
TGTGCCAGCAGCTCCAGATCAGGGTACGAAAAACTGTTTTTT
>TRBV5-1|TRBD1|TRBJ1-6|.
CASSPGQGGLNSPLHF
TGCGCCAGCAGCCCGGGACAGGGAGGCCTTAATTCACCCCTCCACTTT
>TRBV5-1|TRBD1|TRBJ2-1|few
CASSIRTGPYNEQFF
TGCGCCAGCAGCATACGGACAGGACCCTACAATGAGCAGTTCTTC
>TRBV7-8|.|TRBJ2-3|few
CASTISDTQYF
TGTGCCAGCACTATCTCAGATACGCAGTATTTT
>TRBV7-2|TRBD2|TRBJ2-7|.
CASSLSRAGGSYEQYF
TGTGCCAGCAGCTTATCGCGAGCGGGGGGTTCCTACGAGCAGTACTTC
>TRBV2|.|TRBJ2-7|.
CASSNYRISYEQYF
TGTGCCAGCAGTAATTACAGGATCTCCTACGAGCAGTACTTC
>TRBV28|TRBD1|TRBJ2-7|few
CASSGDRVYEQYF
TGTGCCAGCAGCGGGGACAGGGTATACGAGCAGTACTTC
>TRBV6-2/TRBV6-3|.|TRBJ2-7|.
CASSYSPQGGYEQYF
TGTGCCAGCAGTTACTCTCCGCAGGGAGGATACGAGCAGTACTTC
>TRBV5-4|.|TRBJ2-1|.
CASSLARGLSYNEQFF
TGTGCCAGCAGCTTGGCCCGGGGACTGAGCTACAATGAGCAGTTCTTC
>TRBV4-1|TRBD2|TRBJ2-1|few
CASSQRRGEEQFF
TGCGCCAGCAGCCAACGGCGGGGGGAAGAGCAGTTCTTC
>TRBV4-3|.|TRBJ2-6|.
CASSQDFSSSGANVLTF
TGCGCCAGCAGCCAAGATTTTTCCAGCTCTGGGGCCAACGTCCTGACTTTC
>TRBV7-3|TRBD1|TRBJ2-5|.
CASSSGQGGETQYF
TGTGCCAGCAGCTCGGGACAGGGCGGGGAGACCCAGTACTTC
>TRBV7-9|.|TRBJ2-3|few
CASSPPPRLFTDTQYF
TGTGCCAGCAGCCCGCCCCCCCGGCTTTTCACAGATACGCAGTATTTT
>TRBV5-4|.|TRBJ2-7|.
CASSFGGVEDEQYF
TGTGCCAGCAGCTTCGGAGGGGTAGAGGACGAGCAGTACTTC
>TRBV5-1|.|TRBJ2-1|.
CASSGDLSVEQFF
TGCGCCAGCAGCGGGGATCTATCGGTGGAGCAGTTCTTC
>TRBV5-1|.|TRBJ2-1|many
CASSLPGPLNEQFF
TGCGCCAGCAGCTTGCCCGGGCCTCTCAATGAGCAGTTCTTC
>TRBV5-6|TRBD1|TRBJ1-2|.
CATIGQGDGYTF
TGTGCCACCATTGGACAGGGGGACGGCTACACCTTC